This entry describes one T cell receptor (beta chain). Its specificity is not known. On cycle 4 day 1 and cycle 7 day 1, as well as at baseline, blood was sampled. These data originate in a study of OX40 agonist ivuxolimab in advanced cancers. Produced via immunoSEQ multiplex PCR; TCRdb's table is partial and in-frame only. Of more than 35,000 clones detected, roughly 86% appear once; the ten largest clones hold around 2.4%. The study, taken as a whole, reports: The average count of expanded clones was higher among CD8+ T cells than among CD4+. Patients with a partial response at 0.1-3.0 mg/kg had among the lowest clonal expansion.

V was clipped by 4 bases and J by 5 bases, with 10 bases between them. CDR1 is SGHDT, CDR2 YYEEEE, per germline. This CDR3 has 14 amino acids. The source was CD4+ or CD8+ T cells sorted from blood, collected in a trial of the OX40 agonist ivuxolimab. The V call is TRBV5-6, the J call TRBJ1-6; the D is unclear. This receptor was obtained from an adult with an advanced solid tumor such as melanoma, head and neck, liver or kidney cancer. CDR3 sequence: CASSPYYDNSPLHF. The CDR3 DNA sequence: TGTGCCAGCAGCCCCTATTACGATAATTCACCCCTCCACTTT.